This entry describes one TCR beta chain. Just one base apart from a much larger clone, this may be a read error. V lost 2 bases, J lost 10 bases, and 21 bases lay in between. This CDR3 is built from 15 residues. Germline CDR1 MNHEY, CDR2 SVGEGT. The data originate from a study of blood T cells in healthy people across ages. For the second PCR, which ran for roughly 7 to 11 cycles, a sample-barcoded 5' primer and a J-beta primer mix were used. Tags on each cDNA molecule came from a template-switch adaptor with 12 random nucleotides. Each single sample gave us at least 3 million CDR3-containing paired-end reads. TCRdb called the 5' RACE reads again in MiXCR, with one record for every CDR3 protein. The sample has some 700,000 distinct CDR3 sequences, 35% to 45% seen once.

The sequence derives from a woman in her fifties or sixties in good health. The chain combines TRBV6-2 or TRBV6-3 with TRBJ2-7; D is perhaps TRBD2 (6 bases). Sequencing was done on a sample of blood. CDR3: CASSYLGGGKNSQYF. CDR3 nucleotides: TGTGCCAGCAGTTACCTTGGGGGAGGCAAAAACAGTCAGTACTTC.